The T cell receptor (beta chain) under discussion was sequenced for a study of cytomegalovirus exposure and HLA in healthy donors. From germline, CDR1 is MNHNY and CDR2 SVGAGI (reference sequence). CDR3 length: 14 residues. V trimming: 3 bases; J trimming: 5 bases; junction bases outside the gene matches: 5. Remarks on this clone: Its cognate antigen is unknown.

Overall study results and limits: A few of the chains that were CMV-associated were confirmed in vitro to be specific for CMV antigens.

The PCR ran on 60 Vbeta and 13 Jbeta primers. This table comes from immunoSEQ multiplex PCR, and its TCRdb copy is limited to in-frame clones, with some not included. The table lists over 200,000 clones, approximately 90% of them singletons. The rearrangement uses TRBV6-6 and TRBJ2-3, with 7 bases aligning to TRBD2. The sample consisted of PBMCs. This TCR was sampled from a woman between 18 and 29 years old in good health and CMV-seronegative. The CDR3 is CASSYIGGRDTQYF. The CDR3, as DNA: TGTGCCAGCAGTTATATCGGGGGGAGAGATACGCAGTATTTT.